A selection of T cell receptor delta chains follows, all from one sample in a study of gamma-delta chains in newborns, infants, children. TCRdb processed the reads again with the CATT caller. Of about 11,000 delta-chain clones detected, approximately 8.2% appear once; the ten largest clones hold approximately 4%. Sequencing was carried out using blood. Receptors originate from a child who was a newborn, infant or young child, either healthy, febrile or measles-vaccinated (not recorded which). Each CDR3 is given with its conserved first and last residue. The D gene is left open where the match is weak. Size is omitted from some rows. Given values are once, few, many or a class for expanded clones.

V gene: TRDV2; D gene: TRDD3; clone size: medium-sized; J gene: TRDJ1; CDR3 DNA: TGTGCCTGTGACGTCGGGGATAAGTACACCGATAAACTCATCTTT; CDR3 protein: CACDVGDKYTDKLIF
V gene: TRDV1; D gene: TRDD3; clone size: -; J gene: TRDJ1; CDR3 DNA: TGTGCTCTTGGGAACCGCCCCCCTACTGACTGGGGGCCACTCAATAAACTCATCTTT; CDR3 protein: CALGNRPPTDWGPLNKLIF
V gene: TRDV2; D gene: TRDD3; clone size: -; J gene: TRDJ1; CDR3 DNA: TGTGCCTGTGACATACTGGGGGATTCCTTGTACACCGATAAACTCATCTTT; CDR3 protein: CACDILGDSLYTDKLIF
V gene: TRDV2; D gene: TRDD3; clone size: few; J gene: TRDJ1; CDR3 DNA: TGTGCCTGTGATGTACTGGGGGTGTCTTACGATAAACTCATCTTT; CDR3 protein: CACDVLGVSYDKLIF
V gene: TRDV2; D gene: TRDD3; clone size: few; J gene: TRDJ1; CDR3 DNA: TGTGCCTGTGACACCGTCTCCCCACTGGGGGACACTCCTTCTGTGTACACCGATAAACTCATCTTT; CDR3 protein: CACDTVSPLGDTPSVYTDKLIF
V gene: TRDV2; D gene: TRDD3; clone size: -; J gene: TRDJ1; CDR3 DNA: TGTGCCTGTGACAGGCTGGGGGATAAGGACACCGATAAACTCATCTTT; CDR3 protein: CACDRLGDKDTDKLIF
V gene: TRDV2; D gene: TRDD3; clone size: few; J gene: TRDJ3; CDR3 DNA: TGTGCCTGTGACACCGCTGGGGGATCTCGTTCCTGGGACACCCGACAGATGTTTTTC; CDR3 protein: CACDTAGGSRSWDTRQMFF
V gene: TRDV2; D gene: TRDD3; clone size: few; J gene: TRDJ1; CDR3 DNA: TGTGCCTGTGACCCAGTACTGGGGATCCAGCCGTACACCGATAAACTCATCTTT; CDR3 protein: CACDPVLGIQPYTDKLIF
V gene: TRDV2; D gene: TRDD3; clone size: medium-sized; J gene: TRDJ1; CDR3 DNA: TGTGCCTGTGACGCCTTACTGGGGGATACGCCCTACACCGATAAACTCATCTTT; CDR3 protein: CACDALLGDTPYTDKLIF
V gene: TRDV2; D gene: TRDD3; clone size: few; J gene: TRDJ1; CDR3 DNA: TGTGCCTGTGACCCCGTCGGTGGGGGATACCCCACCGATAAACTCATCTTT; CDR3 protein: CACDPVGGGYPTDKLIF
V gene: TRDV2; D gene: TRDD3; clone size: few; J gene: TRDJ1; CDR3 DNA: TGTGCCTGTGACACTTGGACCTCTTCTACTGGGGGATACGATAAACTCATCTTT; CDR3 protein: CACDTWTSSTGGYDKLIF
V gene: TRDV2; D gene: -; clone size: few; J gene: TRDJ3; CDR3 DNA: TGTGCCTGTGACACGGTTTTAGGGGAGTCCTCCTGGGACACCCGACAGATGTTTTTC; CDR3 protein: CACDTVLGESSWDTRQMFF
V gene: TRDV2; D gene: TRDD3; clone size: -; J gene: TRDJ1; CDR3 DNA: TGTGCCTGTGACCCACTGGGGGATACAAGGTACACCGATAAACTCATCTTT; CDR3 protein: CACDPLGDTRYTDKLIF
V gene: TRDV2; D gene: TRDD3; clone size: few; J gene: TRDJ1; CDR3 DNA: TGTGCCTGTGATACACTTCATACTGGGGGACCGTACACCGATAAACTCATCTTT; CDR3 protein: CACDTLHTGGPYTDKLIF
V gene: TRDV2; D gene: TRDD3; clone size: few; J gene: TRDJ1; CDR3 DNA: TGTGCCTGTGACCCTTTACTGGGGGTTTACACCGATAAACTCATCTTT; CDR3 protein: CACDPLLGVYTDKLIF
V gene: TRDV2; D gene: -; clone size: few; J gene: TRDJ1; CDR3 DNA: TGTGCCTGTGACACCCTACTGCCGGCCAACACCGATAAACTCATCTTT; CDR3 protein: CACDTLLPANTDKLIF
V gene: TRDV2; D gene: TRDD3; clone size: few; J gene: TRDJ3; CDR3 DNA: TGTGCCTGTGACACCGGATCTGTACTGGGGGACCTACAGGGCTCCTGGGACACCCGACAGATGTTTTTC; CDR3 protein: CACDTGSVLGDLQGSWDTRQMFF
V gene: TRDV2; D gene: TRDD3; clone size: -; J gene: TRDJ1; CDR3 DNA: TGTGCCTGTGACACCGTAGGGGGGGATACGAAAAGGGGTTACACCGATAAACTCATCTTT; CDR3 protein: CACDTVGGDTKRGYTDKLIF
V gene: TRDV2; D gene: TRDD3; clone size: -; J gene: TRDJ1; CDR3 DNA: TGTGCCTGTGATAACCTGGGGGATTATGCCGATAAACTCATCTTT; CDR3 protein: CACDNLGDYADKLIF
V gene: TRDV2; D gene: -; clone size: -; J gene: TRDJ1; CDR3 DNA: TGTGCCTGTGACTTCCTACTGGGGCCAGAACAAGCCACCGATAAACTCATCTTT; CDR3 protein: CACDFLLGPEQATDKLIF
V gene: TRDV2; D gene: TRDD3; clone size: few; J gene: TRDJ3; CDR3 DNA: TGTGCCTGTGACACCGCTGGGGGCCGCTCCTGGGACACCCGACAGATGTTTTTC; CDR3 protein: CACDTAGGRSWDTRQMFF
V gene: TRDV2; D gene: TRDD3; clone size: -; J gene: TRDJ1; CDR3 DNA: TGTGCCTGTGACACCCTGGGGGAGAAGTACACCGATAAACTCATCTTT; CDR3 protein: CACDTLGEKYTDKLIF
V gene: TRDV2; D gene: TRDD3; clone size: few; J gene: TRDJ1; CDR3 DNA: TGTGCCTGTGACACGCTGGGGGATATAATCACCGATAAACTCATCTTT; CDR3 protein: CACDTLGDIITDKLIF
V gene: TRDV2; D gene: TRDD3; clone size: -; J gene: TRDJ1; CDR3 DNA: TGTGCCTGTGACAGGCTACTGGGGGATACGCGGGATACCGATAAACTCATCTTT; CDR3 protein: CACDRLLGDTRDTDKLIF
V gene: TRDV2; D gene: TRDD3; clone size: few; J gene: TRDJ1; CDR3 DNA: TGTGCCTGTGACGCGCTTACTGGGGGAGACACCGATAAACTCATCTTT; CDR3 protein: CACDALTGGDTDKLIF
V gene: TRDV2; D gene: TRDD3; clone size: few; J gene: TRDJ1; CDR3 DNA: TGTGCCTGTGACGCTCTACTGGGGGATACAAAGGGAACCGATAAACTCATCTTT; CDR3 protein: CACDALLGDTKGTDKLIF
V gene: TRDV2; D gene: -; clone size: -; J gene: TRDJ1; CDR3 DNA: TGTGCCTGTGACACCGTTTCTCCAAACTCGCCCGATAAACTCATCTTT; CDR3 protein: CACDTVSPNSPDKLIF
V gene: TRDV2; D gene: -; clone size: -; J gene: TRDJ1; CDR3 DNA: TGTGCCTGTGACACCTTAAGTACTGGGAACACCGATAAACTCATCTTT; CDR3 protein: CACDTLSTGNTDKLIF
V gene: TRDV2; D gene: TRDD3; clone size: few; J gene: TRDJ1; CDR3 DNA: TGTGCCTGTGACAGCCTTGGGGCGACTGGGGGATACGGGTACACCGATAAACTCATCTTT; CDR3 protein: CACDSLGATGGYGYTDKLIF
V gene: TRDV2; D gene: TRDD3; clone size: -; J gene: TRDJ1; CDR3 DNA: TGTGCCTGTGACTTACTGGGGGATATGTACACCGATAAACTCATCTTT; CDR3 protein: CACDLLGDMYTDKLIF
V gene: TRDV2; D gene: -; clone size: -; J gene: TRDJ1; CDR3 DNA: TGTGCCTGTGACGTACTGGGATCTTACACCGATAAACTCATCTTT; CDR3 protein: CACDVLGSYTDKLIF
V gene: TRDV2; D gene: -; clone size: -; J gene: TRDJ3; CDR3 DNA: TGTGCCTGTGACAAGGTGTCTCCGGACACCCGACAGATGTTTTTC; CDR3 protein: CACDKVSPDTRQMFF
V gene: TRDV2; D gene: TRDD3; clone size: few; J gene: TRDJ2; CDR3 DNA: TGTGCCTGTGACACCGCGGGATACGCTTTGACAGCACAACTCTTCTTT; CDR3 protein: CACDTAGYALTAQLFF
V gene: TRDV2; D gene: TRDD3; clone size: few; J gene: TRDJ1; CDR3 DNA: TGTGCCTGTGAACAACTGGGGGATATATACACCGATAAACTCATCTTT; CDR3 protein: CACEQLGDIYTDKLIF
V gene: TRDV2; D gene: TRDD3; clone size: -; J gene: TRDJ3; CDR3 DNA: TGTGCCTGTGACACCCTACTGGGGGATACCTCAGGCACCTGGGACACCCGACAGATGTTTTTC; CDR3 protein: CACDTLLGDTSGTWDTRQMFF
V gene: TRDV2; D gene: TRDD3; clone size: -; J gene: TRDJ1; CDR3 DNA: TGTGCCTGTGACACCGTCGGGGGATACGCGAACACCGATAAACTCATCTTT; CDR3 protein: CACDTVGGYANTDKLIF
V gene: TRDV2; D gene: -; clone size: -; J gene: TRDJ3; CDR3 DNA: -; CDR3 protein: CACDTLWDSSWDTRQMFF
V gene: TRDV2; D gene: -; clone size: -; J gene: TRDJ1; CDR3 DNA: TGTGCCTGTGACACGGTGGGGGGCACCGATAAACTCATCTTT; CDR3 protein: CACDTVGGTDKLIF
V gene: TRDV3; D gene: TRDD3; clone size: -; J gene: TRDJ1; CDR3 DNA: TGTGCCTTCCTAACTGATTCCTACGGGGGATACCCTTACACCGATAAACTCATCTTT; CDR3 protein: CAFLTDSYGGYPYTDKLIF
V gene: TRDV2; D gene: -; clone size: -; J gene: TRDJ1; CDR3 DNA: TGTGCCTGTGACACGGTGGGGACCGTTTCCGATAAACTCATCTTT; CDR3 protein: CACDTVGTVSDKLIF
V gene: TRDV2; D gene: TRDD3; clone size: -; J gene: TRDJ1; CDR3 DNA: TGTGCCTGTGACCGGTGGGGGAACACCGATAAACTCATCTTT; CDR3 protein: CACDRWGNTDKLIF
V gene: TRDV1; D gene: -; clone size: -; J gene: TRDJ1; CDR3 DNA: TGTGCTCTTGGGGACGGCCTTCCTAGAGCTGGGGGAAGGTACACCGATAAACTCATCTTT; CDR3 protein: CALGDGLPRAGGRYTDKLIF
V gene: TRDV2; D gene: -; clone size: few; J gene: TRDJ1; CDR3 DNA: TGTGCCTGTGACACCCTCCTGGTTGCCGATAAACTCATCTTT; CDR3 protein: CACDTLLVADKLIF
V gene: TRDV2; D gene: -; clone size: -; J gene: TRDJ1; CDR3 DNA: TGTGCCCGTGATATCTTGTCTGGGGATCAGAGGGATAAACTCATCTTT; CDR3 protein: CARDILSGDQRDKLIF
V gene: TRDV2; D gene: TRDD3; clone size: few; J gene: TRDJ1; CDR3 DNA: TGTGCCTGTGACCCTGTACTGGGGGAAACGTACACCGATAAACTCATCTTT; CDR3 protein: CACDPVLGETYTDKLIF
V gene: TRDV2; D gene: TRDD3; clone size: -; J gene: TRDJ1; CDR3 DNA: TGTGCCTGTGACTCTCTACTGGGGGATACGGACACCGATAAACTCATCTTT; CDR3 protein: CACDSLLGDTDTDKLIF
V gene: TRDV2; D gene: -; clone size: -; J gene: TRDJ1; CDR3 DNA: TGTGCCTGTGACACCGTTGCTCGTCTGGGGCCGGGTGACGATAAACTCATCTTT; CDR3 protein: CACDTVARLGPGDDKLIF
V gene: TRDV2; D gene: TRDD3; clone size: few; J gene: TRDJ1; CDR3 DNA: TGTGCCTGTGACCCTCTACTGGGGGATACAGGCACCGATAAACTCATCTTT; CDR3 protein: CACDPLLGDTGTDKLIF
V gene: TRDV2; D gene: -; clone size: few; J gene: TRDJ1; CDR3 DNA: TGTGCCTGTGACAGTATTCAGGGGGCCGATAAACTCATCTTT; CDR3 protein: CACDSIQGADKLIF
V gene: TRDV2; D gene: TRDD3; clone size: -; J gene: TRDJ1; CDR3 DNA: TGTGCCTGTGACGTACTGGGGGATACGAGTGGGTCCGATAAACTCATCTTT; CDR3 protein: CACDVLGDTSGSDKLIF
V gene: TRDV2; D gene: TRDD3; clone size: -; J gene: TRDJ1; CDR3 DNA: TGTGCCTGTGACACCCTCAATACTGGGGGATACGCAGATAAACTCATCTTT; CDR3 protein: CACDTLNTGGYADKLIF
V gene: TRDV2; D gene: -; clone size: -; J gene: TRDJ3; CDR3 DNA: TGTGCCTGTGACACCGCTGGGGACCCTACCTGGGACACCCGACAGATGTTTTTC; CDR3 protein: CACDTAGDPTWDTRQMFF